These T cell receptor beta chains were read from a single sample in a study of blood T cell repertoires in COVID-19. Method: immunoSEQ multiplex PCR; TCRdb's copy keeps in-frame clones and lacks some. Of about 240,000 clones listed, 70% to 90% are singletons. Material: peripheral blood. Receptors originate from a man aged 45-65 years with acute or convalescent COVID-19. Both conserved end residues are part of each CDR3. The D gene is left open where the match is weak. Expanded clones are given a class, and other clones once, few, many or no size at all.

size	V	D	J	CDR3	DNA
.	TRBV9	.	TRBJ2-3	CASSVVSSDTQYF	TGTGCCAGCAGCGTTGTCTCGTCAGATACGCAGTATTTT
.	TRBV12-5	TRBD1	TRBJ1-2	CASGLAQGGSYGYTF	TGTGCTAGTGGTTTGGCCCAAGGGGGCAGCTATGGCTACACCTTC
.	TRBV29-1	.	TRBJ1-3	CSVEWPGDSGNTIYF	TGCAGCGTTGAATGGCCAGGGGACTCTGGAAACACCATATATTTT
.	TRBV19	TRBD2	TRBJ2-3	CASMSGGRTDTQYF	TGTGCCAGTATGTCCGGGGGGAGAACAGATACGCAGTATTTT
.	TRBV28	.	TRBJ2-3	CASSSRRAQIPDTQYF	TGTGCCAGCAGTTCCAGGCGGGCGCAAATCCCAGATACGCAGTATTTT
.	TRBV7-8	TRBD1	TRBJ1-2	CASSASTGAEGYTF	TGTGCCAGCAGCGCCTCAACAGGGGCGGAGGGCTACACCTTC
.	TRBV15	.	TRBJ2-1	CATSREDLDSVYNEQFF	TGTGCCACCAGCAGAGAAGACTTAGACAGCGTCTACAATGAGCAGTTCTTC
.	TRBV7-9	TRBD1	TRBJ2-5	CASSLAGRGFQETQYF	TGTGCCAGCAGCTTAGCAGGCAGGGGGTTCCAAGAGACCCAGTACTTC
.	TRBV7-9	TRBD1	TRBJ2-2	CATTPGTGDTGELFF	TGTGCCACTACGCCCGGGACAGGGGACACCGGGGAGCTGTTTTTT
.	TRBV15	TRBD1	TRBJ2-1	CATSRDRGQGYNEQFF	TGTGCCACCAGCAGAGATAGGGGACAGGGCTACAATGAGCAGTTCTTC
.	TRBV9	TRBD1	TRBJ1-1	CASSVGDRGYTEAFF	TGTGCCAGCAGCGTAGGTGACAGGGGCTACACTGAAGCTTTCTTT
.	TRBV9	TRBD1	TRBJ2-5	CASSGRQGLETQYF	TGTGCCAGCAGCGGACGACAGGGTTTGGAGACCCAGTACTTC
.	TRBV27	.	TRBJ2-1	CASSFGSVNEQFF	TGTGCCAGCAGTTTCGGAAGCGTCAATGAGCAGTTCTTC
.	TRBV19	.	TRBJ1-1	CASSLGENTEAFF	TGTGCCAGTAGCCTAGGGGAGAACACTGAAGCTTTCTTT
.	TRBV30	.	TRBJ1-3	CAWSVEGPGGNTIYF	TGTGCCTGGAGTGTTGAAGGACCGGGAGGAAACACCATATATTTT
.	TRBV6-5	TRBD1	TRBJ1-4	CASRLRGGANEKLFF	TGTGCCAGCAGACTCCGAGGGGGCGCTAATGAAAAACTGTTTTTT
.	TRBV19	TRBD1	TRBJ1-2	CASLDRGYYGYTF	TGTGCCAGCTTGGACAGGGGATACTATGGCTACACCTTC
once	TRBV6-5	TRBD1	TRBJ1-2	CASSYGRTGGYGYTF	TGTGCCAGCAGTTACGGTCGGACAGGGGGATATGGCTACACCTTC
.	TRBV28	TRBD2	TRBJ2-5	CASSFGIAGGPGGETQYF	TGTGCCAGCAGTTTTGGTATAGCGGGAGGCCCGGGGGGGGAGACCCAGTACTTC
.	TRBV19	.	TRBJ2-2	CASSMSAATGNSENTGELFF	TGTGCCAGTAGTATGTCGGCGGCTACCGGTAATTCGGAGAACACCGGGGAGCTGTTTTTT
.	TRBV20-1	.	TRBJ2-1	CSASPRVNEQFF	TGCAGTGCTAGTCCCAGGGTTAATGAGCAGTTCTTC
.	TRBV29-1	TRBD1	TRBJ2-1	CSGGTGAYNEQFF	TGCAGCGGGGGGACAGGAGCCTACAATGAGCAGTTCTTC
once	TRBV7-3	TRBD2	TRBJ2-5	CASSLQAGAETQYF	TGTGCCAGCAGCTTGCAGGCGGGAGCGGAGACCCAGTACTTC
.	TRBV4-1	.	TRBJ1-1	CASSYSGALNTEAFF	TGCGCCAGCAGCTACTCAGGGGCCTTGAACACTGAAGCTTTCTTT
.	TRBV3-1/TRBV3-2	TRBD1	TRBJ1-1	CASSQSGGGKTEAFF	TGTGCCAGCAGCCAATCAGGGGGCGGTAAAACTGAAGCTTTCTTT
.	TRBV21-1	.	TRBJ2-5	CASSKKKTLTVGYF	TGTGCCAGCAGCAAAAAGAAAACCCTGACAGTCGGGTACTTC
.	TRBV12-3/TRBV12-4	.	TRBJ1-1	CASSLFRNTEAFF	TGTGCCAGCAGTTTGTTTAGGAACACTGAAGCTTTCTTT
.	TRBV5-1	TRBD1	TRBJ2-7	CASSPRTGAEQYF	TGCGCCAGCAGCCCTAGGACAGGGGCCGAGCAGTACTTC